This T cell receptor beta chain came from a study of T cell responses to AZD1222 COVID-19 vaccine. Only in-frame clones appear in the TCRdb table, and some are missing; sequencing was by immunoSEQ multiplex PCR. This table holds 150,000 or so clones, around nine tenths found once. This clone has just one count. Losses at the gene ends were 9 bases for V and 4 bases for J; bases not matched to a gene: 8. This CDR3 spans 14 amino acids. CDR1 and CDR2 (germline): ENHRY, SYGVKD. The rearrangement joins TRBV10-3 to TRBJ2-3; TRBD1 aligns across 9 bases. The sequenced sample was peripheral blood, obtained on day 0 of AZD1222 vaccination. The source is an adult in good health. The CDR3 reads CAITRDRAPDTQYF. The DNA of the CDR3 is TGTGCCATTACACGGGACAGGGCCCCAGATACGCAGTATTTT.